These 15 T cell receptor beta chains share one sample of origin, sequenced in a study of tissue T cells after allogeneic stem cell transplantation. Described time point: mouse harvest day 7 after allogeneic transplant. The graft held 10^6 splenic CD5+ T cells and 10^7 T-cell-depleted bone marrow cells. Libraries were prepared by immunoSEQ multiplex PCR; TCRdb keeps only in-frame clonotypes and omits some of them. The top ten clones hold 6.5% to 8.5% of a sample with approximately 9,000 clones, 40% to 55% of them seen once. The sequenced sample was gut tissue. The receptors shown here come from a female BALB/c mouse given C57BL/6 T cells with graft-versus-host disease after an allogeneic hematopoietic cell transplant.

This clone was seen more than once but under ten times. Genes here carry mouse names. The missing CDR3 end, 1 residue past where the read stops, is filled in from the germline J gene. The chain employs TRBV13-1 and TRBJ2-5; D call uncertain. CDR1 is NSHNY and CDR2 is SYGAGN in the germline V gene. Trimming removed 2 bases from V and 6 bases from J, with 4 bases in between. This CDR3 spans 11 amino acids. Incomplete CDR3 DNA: TGTGCCAGCAGTGACAGGGACACCCAGTAC. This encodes CASSDRDTQY. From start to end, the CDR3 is CASSDRDTQYF.

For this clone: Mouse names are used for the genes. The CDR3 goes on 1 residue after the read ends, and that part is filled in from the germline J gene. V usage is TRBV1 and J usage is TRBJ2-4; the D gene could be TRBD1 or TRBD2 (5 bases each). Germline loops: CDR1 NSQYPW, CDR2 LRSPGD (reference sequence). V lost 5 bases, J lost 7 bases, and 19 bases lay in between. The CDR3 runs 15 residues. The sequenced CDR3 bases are TGCACCTGCAGTCGCAGATCGGGGGTCCCGGACACCTTGTAC. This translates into CTCSRRSGVPDTLY. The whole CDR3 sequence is CTCSRRSGVPDTLYF.

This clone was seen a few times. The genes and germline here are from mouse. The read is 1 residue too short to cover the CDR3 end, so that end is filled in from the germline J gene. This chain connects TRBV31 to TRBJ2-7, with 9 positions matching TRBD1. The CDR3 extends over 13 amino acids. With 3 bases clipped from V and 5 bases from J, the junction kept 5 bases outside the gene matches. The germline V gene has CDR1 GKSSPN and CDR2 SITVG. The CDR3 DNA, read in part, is TGTGCCTGGAGGGGGACAGGGTGGGATGAACAGTAC. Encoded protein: CAWRGTGWDEQY. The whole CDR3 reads CAWRGTGWDEQYF.

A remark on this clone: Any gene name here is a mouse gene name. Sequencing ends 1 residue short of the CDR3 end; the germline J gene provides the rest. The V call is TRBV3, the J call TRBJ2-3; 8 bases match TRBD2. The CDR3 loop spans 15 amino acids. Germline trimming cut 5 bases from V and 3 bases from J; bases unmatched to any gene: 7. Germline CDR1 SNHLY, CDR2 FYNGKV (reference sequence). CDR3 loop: CASSPRLGRAETLYF. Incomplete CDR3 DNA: TGTGCCAGCAGCCCTCGACTGGGGAGAGCAGAAACGCTGTAT.

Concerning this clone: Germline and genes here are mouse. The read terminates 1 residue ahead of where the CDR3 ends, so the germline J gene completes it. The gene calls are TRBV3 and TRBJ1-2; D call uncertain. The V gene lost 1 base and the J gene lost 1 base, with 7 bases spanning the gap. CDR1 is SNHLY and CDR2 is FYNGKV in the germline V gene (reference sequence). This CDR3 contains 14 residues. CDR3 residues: CASSLVQKNSDYTF. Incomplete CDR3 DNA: TGTGCCAGCAGCTTAGTCCAGAAAAACTCCGACTACACC.

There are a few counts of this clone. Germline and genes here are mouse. The sequenced part of the CDR3 DNA is TGTGCCAGCAGTGACAGCCCCTATAATTCGCCCCTCTAC. Protein sequence: CASSDSPYNSPLY. The complete CDR3 protein is CASSDSPYNSPLYF. The V and J genes are TRBV26 and TRBJ1-6; D possibly corresponds to TRBD1 (5 bases). The observed sequence ends 1 residue before the CDR3 terminus, with the missing tail filled in from the germline J gene. TRBJ1-6 carries the ORF label, with uncertain function. This CDR3 region has 14 residues. Germline assignment: CDR1 KGHPV and CDR2 FQNQEV (reference sequence). V lost 5 bases and J 2 bases, leaving 7 bases between the germline ends.

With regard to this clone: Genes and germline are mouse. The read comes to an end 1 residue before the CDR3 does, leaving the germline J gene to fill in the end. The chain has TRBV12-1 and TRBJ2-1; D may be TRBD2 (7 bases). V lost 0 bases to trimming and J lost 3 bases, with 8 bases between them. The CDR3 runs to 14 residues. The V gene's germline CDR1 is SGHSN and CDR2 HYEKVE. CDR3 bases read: TGTGCCAGCTCTCTCGGGGGGCGCTATGCTGAGCAGTTC. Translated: CASSLGGRYAEQF. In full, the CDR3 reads CASSLGGRYAEQFF.

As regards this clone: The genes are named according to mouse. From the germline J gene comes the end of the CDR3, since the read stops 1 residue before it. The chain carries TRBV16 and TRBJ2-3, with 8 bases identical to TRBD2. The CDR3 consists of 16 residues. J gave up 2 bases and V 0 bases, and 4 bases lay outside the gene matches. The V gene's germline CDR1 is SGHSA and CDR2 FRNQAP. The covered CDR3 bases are TGTGCAAGCAGCTTAGATGGGGGGGGCGTTGCAGAAACGCTGTAT. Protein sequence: CASSLDGGGVAETLY. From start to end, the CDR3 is CASSLDGGGVAETLYF.

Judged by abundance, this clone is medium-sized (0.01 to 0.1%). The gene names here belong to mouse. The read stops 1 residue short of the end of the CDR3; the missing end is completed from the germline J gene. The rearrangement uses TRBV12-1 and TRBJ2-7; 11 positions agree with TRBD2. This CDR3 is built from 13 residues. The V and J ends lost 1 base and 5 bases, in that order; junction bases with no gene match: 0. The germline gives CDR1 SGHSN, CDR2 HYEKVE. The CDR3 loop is CASSLLGGHEQYF. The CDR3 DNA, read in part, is TGTGCCAGCTCTCTACTGGGGGGGCATGAACAGTAC.

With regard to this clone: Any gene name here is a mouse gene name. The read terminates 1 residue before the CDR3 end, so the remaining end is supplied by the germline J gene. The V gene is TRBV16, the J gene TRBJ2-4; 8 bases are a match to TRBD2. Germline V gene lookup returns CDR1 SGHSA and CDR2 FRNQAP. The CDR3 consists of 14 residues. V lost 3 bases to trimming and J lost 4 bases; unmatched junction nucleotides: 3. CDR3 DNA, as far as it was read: TGTGCAAGCAGCTTGATGGGGGGGGAAAACACCTTGTAC. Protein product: CASSLMGGENTLY. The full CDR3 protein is CASSLMGGENTLYF.

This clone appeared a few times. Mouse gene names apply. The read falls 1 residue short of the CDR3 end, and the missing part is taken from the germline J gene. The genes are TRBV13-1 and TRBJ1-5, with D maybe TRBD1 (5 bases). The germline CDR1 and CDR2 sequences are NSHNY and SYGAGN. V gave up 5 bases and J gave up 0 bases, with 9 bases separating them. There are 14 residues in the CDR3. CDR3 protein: CASRGHNNNQAPLF. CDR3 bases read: TGTGCCAGCAGAGGACACAATAACAACCAGGCTCCGCTT.

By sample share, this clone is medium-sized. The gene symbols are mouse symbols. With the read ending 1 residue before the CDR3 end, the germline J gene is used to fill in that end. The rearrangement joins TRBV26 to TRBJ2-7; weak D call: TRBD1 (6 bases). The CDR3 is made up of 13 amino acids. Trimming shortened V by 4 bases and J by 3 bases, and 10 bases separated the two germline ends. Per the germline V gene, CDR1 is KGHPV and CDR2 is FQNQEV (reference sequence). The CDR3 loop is CASSRDTLYEQYF. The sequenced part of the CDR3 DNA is TGTGCCAGCAGTCGGGACACCCTCTATGAACAGTAC.

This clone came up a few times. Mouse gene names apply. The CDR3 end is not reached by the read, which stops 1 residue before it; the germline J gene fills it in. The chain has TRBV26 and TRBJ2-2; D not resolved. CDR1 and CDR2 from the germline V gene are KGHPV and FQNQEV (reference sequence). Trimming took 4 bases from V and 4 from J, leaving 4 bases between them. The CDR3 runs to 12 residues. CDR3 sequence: CASSRGTGQLYF. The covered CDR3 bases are TGTGCCAGCAGTCGGGGCACCGGGCAGCTCTAC.

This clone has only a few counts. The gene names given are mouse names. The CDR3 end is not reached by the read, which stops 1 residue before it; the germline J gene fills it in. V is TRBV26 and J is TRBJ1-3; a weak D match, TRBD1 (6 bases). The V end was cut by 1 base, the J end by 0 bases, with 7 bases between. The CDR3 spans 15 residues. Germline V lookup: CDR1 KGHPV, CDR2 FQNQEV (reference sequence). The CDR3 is CASSLLGASGNTLYF. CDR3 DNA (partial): TGTGCCAGCAGTCTGTTGGGGGCTTCTGGAAATACGCTCTAT.

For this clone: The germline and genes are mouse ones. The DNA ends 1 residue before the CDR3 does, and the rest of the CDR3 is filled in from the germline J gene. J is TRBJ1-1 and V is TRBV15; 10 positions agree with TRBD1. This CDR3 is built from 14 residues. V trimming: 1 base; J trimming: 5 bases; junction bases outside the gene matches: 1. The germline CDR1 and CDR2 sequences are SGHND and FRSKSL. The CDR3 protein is CASSLGTGGTEVFF. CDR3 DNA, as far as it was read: TGTGCCAGCAGTTTAGGGACAGGGGGGACAGAAGTCTTC.